The following is a T cell receptor beta chain sequence with its context. Its cognate antigen is unknown. Trimming shortened V by 1 base and J by 8 bases, and 13 bases separated the two germline ends. Per germline, CDR1 SGHKS and CDR2 YYEKEE (reference sequence). The CDR3 is made up of 14 amino acids. These data come from a study of cytomegalovirus exposure and HLA in healthy donors. Study-wide points: Presence/absence comparisons presumed near-even sequencing depth among donors.

PCR amplification relied on 60 Vbeta primers (plus 13 Jbeta primers). Libraries were prepared by immunoSEQ multiplex PCR; TCRdb keeps only in-frame clonotypes and omits some of them. The sample has around 130,000 clones, roughly 62% seen once; the top ten hold about 1.5%. While unrecorded immune exposures were likely, the donors were nominally healthy when sampled. The chain employs TRBV5-5 and TRBJ2-1; D gene unclear. This receptor was taken from a man in his thirties or forties in good health and CMV-seropositive. Material: PBMCs. Here the CDR3 DNA reads TGTGCCAGCAGCTTGTGGCAGGAATTCGATGAGCAGTTCTTC. Amino acid sequence: CASSLWQEFDEQFF.